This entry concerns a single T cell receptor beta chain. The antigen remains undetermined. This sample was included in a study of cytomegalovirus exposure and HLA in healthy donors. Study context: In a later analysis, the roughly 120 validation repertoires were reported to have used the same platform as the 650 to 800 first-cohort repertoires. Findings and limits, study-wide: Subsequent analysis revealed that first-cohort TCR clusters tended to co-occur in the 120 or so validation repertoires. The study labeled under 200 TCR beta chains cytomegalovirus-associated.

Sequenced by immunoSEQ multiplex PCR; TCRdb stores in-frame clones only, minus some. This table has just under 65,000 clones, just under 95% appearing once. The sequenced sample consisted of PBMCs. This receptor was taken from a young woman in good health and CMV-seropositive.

The CDR3 reads CASSFVMNTEAFF. The CDR3 DNA reads TGCGCCAGCAGCTTTGTTATGAACACTGAAGCTTTCTTT. The J gene is TRBJ1-1, the V gene TRBV5-1; D call uncertain. V lost 2 bases, J lost 0 bases, and 5 bases lay in between. Germline CDR1 reads SGHRS; CDR2 reads YFSETQ. The CDR3 sequence is 13 residues long.